This T cell receptor (beta chain) originates from a study of blood T cell repertoires in COVID-19. Study background: Italy, Spain and the United States were the sources of the convalescent and acute COVID-19 samples. Sample material is recorded as cDNA or gDNA derived from T cells, B-cell-depleted T cells, or PBMCs.

This CDR3 has 16 amino acids. V lost 4 bases, J lost 5 bases, and 12 bases stayed unmatched. CDR1 SGHKS and CDR2 YYEKEE come from the germline V gene (reference sequence). In the authors' methods: It was from reference gene primer amplification that nucleated cell counts were estimated. The repertoire was sequenced with immunoSEQ multiplex PCR; TCRdb's copy has only in-frame clones and lacks some. V and J calls and clone size follow that table, whereas D and trimming were derived from the DNA. The sample contains approximately 400,000 clones, around 92% of which appear only once. Comments on this clone: Other DNA sequences of this sample code for an identical CDR3.

The rearrangement joins TRBV5-5 to TRBJ1-2; 9 bases match TRBD1. The receptor comes from a man aged 35 to 55 with acute or convalescent COVID-19. The source material was peripheral blood. The CDR3 protein is CASSPRGQGQWYGYTF. As DNA, the CDR3 is TGTGCCAGCAGCCCGAGAGGACAGGGGCAATGGTATGGCTACACCTTC.